The T cell receptor (beta chain) described here comes from a study of T cell clusters in autoimmune cytopenias. TRB rearrangements were amplified by touch-down multiplex PCR with mixed TRB-A/B primers. TCRdb re-called the multiplex PCR reads and shows each CDR3 protein once, DNA omitted. This sample's clone table lists roughly 16,000 distinct CDR3 sequences. TRB was amplified from roughly 250 ng of peripheral blood genomic DNA per sample. General study points: TRB repertoire shifts in secondary cytopenia and chronic lymphocytic leukemia mostly reflected lymphoma, not autoimmunity.

There are 12 residues in the CDR3. Germline V gives CDR1 SQVTM, CDR2 ANQGSEA. By frequency, this clonotype registers medium-sized (0.01 to 0.1%). Its antigen is not known. These data are also associated with another study on T cell repertoires in aging, cancer and after chemotherapy. That paper states: Approximately 10 million TCR reads were in the whole dataset. Compared with age-matched healthy donors, untreated hematological or solid cancer patients showed higher blood TCR clonality.

The sequence came from a human donor in good health. The chain carries TRBV29-1 and TRBJ2-5. The sequenced sample consisted of peripheral blood. CDR3 in amino acids: CSVEEEEETQYF. The full variable domain, rest sourced from reference TRBV29-1 and TRBJ2-5, is SAVISQKPSRDICQRGTSLTIQCQVDSQVTMMFWYRQQPGQSLTLIATANQGSEATYESGFVIDKFPISRPNLTFSTLTVSNMSPEDSSIYLCSVEEEEETQYFGPGTRLLVL.